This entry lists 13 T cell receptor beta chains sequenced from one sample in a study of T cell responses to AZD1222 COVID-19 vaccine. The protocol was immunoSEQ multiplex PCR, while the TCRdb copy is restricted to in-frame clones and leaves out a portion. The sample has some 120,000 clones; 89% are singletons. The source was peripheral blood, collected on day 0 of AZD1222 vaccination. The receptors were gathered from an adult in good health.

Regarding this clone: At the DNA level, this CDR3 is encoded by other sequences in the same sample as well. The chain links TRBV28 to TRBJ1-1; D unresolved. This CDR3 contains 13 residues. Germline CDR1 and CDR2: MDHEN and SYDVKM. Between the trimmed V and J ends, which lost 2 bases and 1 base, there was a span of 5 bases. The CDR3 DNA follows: TGTGCCAGCAGTTTAGGGAAGAACACTGAAGCTTTCTTT. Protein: CASSLGKNTEAFF.

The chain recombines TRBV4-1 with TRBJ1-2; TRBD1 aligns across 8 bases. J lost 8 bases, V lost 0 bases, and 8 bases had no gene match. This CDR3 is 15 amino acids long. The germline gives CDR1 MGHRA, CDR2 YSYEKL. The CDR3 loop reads CASSQDEDRVSGYTF. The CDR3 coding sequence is TGCGCCAGCAGCCAAGATGAGGACAGGGTAAGCGGCTACACCTTC.

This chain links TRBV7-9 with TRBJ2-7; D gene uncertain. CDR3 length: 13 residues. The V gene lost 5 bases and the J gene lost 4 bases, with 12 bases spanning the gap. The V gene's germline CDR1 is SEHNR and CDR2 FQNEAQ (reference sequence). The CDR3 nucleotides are TGTGCCAGCAGCACAGTATGGGAATACGAGCAGTACTTC. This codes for CASSTVWEYEQYF.

The CDR3 spells CAIRGAGIYNEQFF. The CDR3, as DNA: TGTGCCATCAGGGGAGCTGGTATTTACAATGAGCAGTTCTTC. This chain joins TRBV10-3 and TRBJ2-1; TRBD2 is a possible D gene (5 bases). The CDR3 contains 14 residues. Trimming pared 6 bases from V and 4 bases from J, leaving 13 bases between. Germline assignment: CDR1 ENHRY and CDR2 SYGVKD.

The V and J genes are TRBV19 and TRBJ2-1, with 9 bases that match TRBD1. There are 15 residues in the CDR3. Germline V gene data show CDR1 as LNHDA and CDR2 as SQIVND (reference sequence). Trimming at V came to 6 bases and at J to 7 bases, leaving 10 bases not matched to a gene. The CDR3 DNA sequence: TGTGCCAGTAGAATAACCGGGACAGGGTTAAATGAGCAGTTCTTC. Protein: CASRITGTGLNEQFF.

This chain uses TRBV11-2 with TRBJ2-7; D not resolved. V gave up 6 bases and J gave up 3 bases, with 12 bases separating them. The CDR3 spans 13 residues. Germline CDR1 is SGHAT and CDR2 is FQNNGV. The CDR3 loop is CASRINNNYEQYF. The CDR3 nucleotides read TGTGCCAGCAGGATAAATAATAACTACGAGCAGTACTTC.

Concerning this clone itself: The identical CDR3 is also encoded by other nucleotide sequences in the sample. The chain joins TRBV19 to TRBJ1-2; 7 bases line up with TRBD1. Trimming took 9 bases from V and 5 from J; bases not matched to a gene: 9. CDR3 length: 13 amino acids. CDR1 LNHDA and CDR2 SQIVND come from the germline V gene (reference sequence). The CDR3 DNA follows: TGTGCCAGCTCGACCGGGACAGCTTATGGCTACACCTTC. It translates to CASSTGTAYGYTF. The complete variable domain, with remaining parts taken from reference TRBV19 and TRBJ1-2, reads DGGITQSPKYLFRKEGQNVTLSCEQNLNHDAMYWYRQDPGQGLRLIYYSQIVNDFQKGDIAEGYSVSREKKESFPLTVTSAQKNPTAFYLCASSTGTAYGYTFGSGTRLTVV.

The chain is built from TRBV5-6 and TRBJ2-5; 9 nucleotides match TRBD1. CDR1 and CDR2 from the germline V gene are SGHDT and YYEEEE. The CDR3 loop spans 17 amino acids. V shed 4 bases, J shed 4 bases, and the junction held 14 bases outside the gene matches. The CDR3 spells CASSLNPGTGIGETQYF. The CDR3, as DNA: TGTGCCAGCAGCCTTAACCCCGGGACAGGGATTGGAGAGACCCAGTACTTC.

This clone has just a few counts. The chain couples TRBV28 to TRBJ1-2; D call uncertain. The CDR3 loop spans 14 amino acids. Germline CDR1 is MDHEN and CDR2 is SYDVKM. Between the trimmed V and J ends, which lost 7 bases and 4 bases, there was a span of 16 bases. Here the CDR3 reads CASTLIRQFYGYTF. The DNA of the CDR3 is TGTGCCAGCACCTTAATTCGGCAGTTCTATGGCTACACCTTC.

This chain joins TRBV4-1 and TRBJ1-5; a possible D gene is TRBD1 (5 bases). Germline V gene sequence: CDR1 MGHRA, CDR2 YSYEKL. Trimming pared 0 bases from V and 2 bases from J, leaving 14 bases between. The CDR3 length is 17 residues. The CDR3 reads CASSQDLARAGNQPQHF. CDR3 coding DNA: TGCGCCAGCAGCCAAGATCTGGCCAGGGCGGGCAATCAGCCCCAGCATTTT.

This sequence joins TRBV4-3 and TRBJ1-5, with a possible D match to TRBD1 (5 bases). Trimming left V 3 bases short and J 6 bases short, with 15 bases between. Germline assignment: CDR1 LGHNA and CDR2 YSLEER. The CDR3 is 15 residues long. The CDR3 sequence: CASSHGSGSSQPQHF. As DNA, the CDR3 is TGCGCCAGCAGCCACGGATCAGGGTCGAGTCAGCCCCAGCATTTT.

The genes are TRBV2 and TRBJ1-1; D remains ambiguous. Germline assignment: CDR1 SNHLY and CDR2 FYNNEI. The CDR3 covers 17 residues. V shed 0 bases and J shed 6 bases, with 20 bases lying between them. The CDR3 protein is CASSEARTGFSTPEAFF. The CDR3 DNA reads TGTGCCAGCAGTGAAGCGAGGACGGGGTTTAGCACTCCTGAAGCTTTCTTT.

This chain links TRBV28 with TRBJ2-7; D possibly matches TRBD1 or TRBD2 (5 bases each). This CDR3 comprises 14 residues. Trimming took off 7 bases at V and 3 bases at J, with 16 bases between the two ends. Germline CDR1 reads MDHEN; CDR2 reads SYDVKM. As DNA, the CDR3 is TGTGCCAGCACCCCCCCGGGGCAGGGCTACGAGCAGTACTTC. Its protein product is CASTPPGQGYEQYF.